This T cell receptor beta chain was retrieved from a study of blood T cell repertoires in COVID-19. The age range of participants was about 18 to 90 years, with residence in fewer than 25 US areas. Clinical history as reported by participants underpinned cohort assignment. Original processing notes: Quantification of nucleated cells was approximated via reference gene primer amplification. Libraries were prepared by immunoSEQ multiplex PCR; TCRdb keeps only in-frame clonotypes and omits some of them. From that table come the V and J calls and clone size; the DNA was used to work out D and trimming. Among more than 200,000 clones, around 90% were seen once, and the ten largest hold approximately 1.6%. Trimming removed 6 bases from V and 7 bases from J; junction bases left unmatched: 11. The CDR3 is 15 amino acids. Germline V gives CDR1 ENHRY, CDR2 SYGVKD.

J is TRBJ2-1 and V is TRBV10-3, with 8 bases lining up with TRBD1. The sequencing sample was made of PBMCs or T cells enriched from blood (not recorded which). The TCR was taken from a woman aged 45-60 years who had recovered from COVID-19. The CDR3 DNA is TGTGCCATCAGGCGAGGACAGGGAATTGCGAATGAGCAGTTCTTC. Translation gives CAIRRGQGIANEQFF.